The clone carrying this T cell receptor (beta chain) was seen only a few times. The record originates from a study of Ad26.COV2.S vaccination and SARS-CoV-2 variants. Study in general: Donor was assigned to the Ad26.COV2.S arm of trial COV1001.

Sequencing used immunoSEQ multiplex PCR; TCRdb keeps in-frame clones, though not all of them. The profile shows some 500,000 clones, roughly 89% of them singletons. V lost 3 bases, J lost 4 bases, and 9 bases lay in between. The CDR3 extends over 13 amino acids. The germline CDR1 and CDR2 sequences are SGHTA and FQGTGA. Treatment specified: 15 to 20 received Ad26.COV2.S at low or high dose, single or two shots; roughly five received placebo; per-sample allocation not given. Sampling was performed 63 days after the first vaccine or placebo injection. Sequencing was performed on peripheral blood, taken in a trial of Ad26.COV2.S vaccine versus placebo. The sequence was obtained from a person aged 18-65 years who received the Ad26.COV2.S COVID-19 vaccine or a placebo. The chain employs TRBV7-3 and TRBJ1-2, with a weak D call TRBD1 (5 bases). As DNA, the CDR3 is TGTGCCAGCAGCTTTGGGGGTCTCTATGGCTACACCTTC. Translating gives CASSFGGLYGYTF. Supplemented by reference TRBV7-3 and TRBJ1-2, the full variable domain reads GAGVSQTPSNKVTEKGKYVELRCDPISGHTALYWYRQSLGQGPEFLIYFQGTGAADDSGLPNDRFFAVRPEGSVSTLKIQRTERGDSAVYLCASSFGGLYGYTFGSGTRLTVV.